The 9 T cell receptor beta chains given below trace back to one sample, sequenced in a study of blood T cell repertoires in COVID-19 (dated by TCRdb to 2019 to 2021). The library was produced with the immunoSEQ multiplex PCR assay. TCRdb provides this immuneACCESS table in a form limited to in-frame rearrangements. Some clones are lacking; in checked studies, under half of them reflect an unresolved V gene, and why the rest are absent is not known. This sample holds 50,000 or so clones; approximately 91% were observed only once. The ten largest clones represent roughly a quarter of the sample. Sequenced: peripheral blood. All receptors derive from a human donor in a cohort sampled during active COVID-19.

The chain links TRBV24-1 to TRBJ1-2; TRBD1 matches at 9 bases. The CDR3 has 15 residues. Germline values: CDR1 KGHDR, CDR2 SFDVKD. V trimming: 3 bases; J trimming: 5 bases; junction bases outside the gene matches: 6. The CDR3 reads CATSDPRDRDYGYTF. The CDR3 region has the DNA TGTGCCACCAGTGATCCCCGGGACAGGGATTATGGCTACACCTTC.

V is TRBV4-1 and J is TRBJ2-1; 10 bases fit TRBD2. J was trimmed by 2 bases and V by 1 base; bases with no gene match: 8. The CDR3 length is 18 residues. CDR1 is MGHRA, CDR2 YSYEKL, per germline. Written as DNA, the CDR3 is TGCGCCAGCAGCCAAGCCTTCGGAGCGGGAGGGCCCTACAATGAGCAGTTCTTC. This codes for CASSQAFGAGGPYNEQFF.

The chain uses TRBV27 and TRBJ2-7; TRBD1 matches at 10 bases. With V trimmed by 6 bases and J by 6 bases, 5 bases remained unmatched. The CDR3 loop spans 13 amino acids. The germline V gene has CDR1 MNHEY and CDR2 SMNVEV (reference sequence). The DNA for the CDR3 is TGTGCCAGCAGAGGGACAGGGGAGGGCGAGCAGTACTTC. Its translation: CASRGTGEGEQYF.

This clone was picked up one time. The chain carries TRBV5-1 and TRBJ2-2; 10 bases line up with TRBD2. The V segment lost 4 bases and the J segment 3 bases; nucleotides outside the gene matches: 6. Germline V gene lookup returns CDR1 SGHRS and CDR2 YFSETQ. The length of the CDR3 is 16 residues. This CDR3 is CASSNLAGGDTGELFF. The CDR3 region has the DNA TGCGCCAGCAGCAATTTAGCGGGAGGAGACACCGGGGAGCTGTTTTTT.

The V call is TRBV19, the J call TRBJ1-2; 10 bases map to TRBD1. The CDR3 covers 13 residues. Germline V CDR1 and CDR2: LNHDA, SQIVND (reference sequence). The J segment lost 8 bases and the V segment lost 3 bases, leaving 3 bases of the junction unmatched. The CDR3 sequence is CASSIGTGDGYTF. The CDR3 DNA follows: TGTGCCAGTAGTATTGGGACAGGGGACGGCTACACCTTC.

The chain couples TRBV9 to TRBJ2-7, with 10 bases identical to TRBD2. Germline CDR1 reads SGDLS; CDR2 reads YYNGEE. With V trimmed by 7 bases and J by 4 bases, 11 bases remained unmatched. The CDR3 length is 15 residues. The CDR3 DNA is TGTGCCAGCGGGAAGGCGAGCGGGGGGGCGTACGAGCAGTACTTC. It translates to CASGKASGGAYEQYF. The variable domain in full, completed from reference TRBV9 and TRBJ2-7, reads DSGVTQTPKHLITATGQRVTLRCSPRSGDLSVYWYQQSLDQGLQFLIQYYNGEERAKGNILERFSAQQFPDLHSELNLSSLELGDSALYFCASGKASGGAYEQYFGPGTRLTVT.

This chain links TRBV20-1 with TRBJ1-5; 8 bases map to TRBD1. V was clipped by 3 bases and J by 5 bases; unmatched bases: 6. Germline V CDR1 and CDR2: DFQATT, SNEGSKA (reference sequence). The CDR3 has 14 amino acids. CDR3 in DNA: TGCAGTGCTAGTGAACAGGGGGATGATCAGCCCCAGCATTTT. It yields the protein CSASEQGDDQPQHF.

V gene TRBV4-1 combines with J gene TRBJ2-1; D possibly corresponds to TRBD2 (5 bases). V gave up 4 bases and J gave up 0 bases, with 22 bases separating them. Germline CDR1 MGHRA, CDR2 YSYEKL. The CDR3 is made up of 19 amino acids. This chain's CDR3 is CASSRRGLRLLSSYNEQFF. CDR3 in DNA: TGCGCCAGCAGCCGACGCGGACTCCGATTACTTAGCTCCTACAATGAGCAGTTCTTC.

The chain is built from TRBV3-1 (or the pseudogene TRBV3-2) and TRBJ2-5; the D is unclear. This CDR3 has 11 amino acids. V lost 4 bases and J lost 4, with 4 bases in between. Germline CDR1 is LGHDT and CDR2 is YNNKEL (reference sequence). The CDR3 protein is CASSLRETQYF. The DNA of the CDR3 is TGTGCCAGCAGCCTCAGAGAGACCCAGTACTTC.